The 14 T cell receptor beta chains reported below all come from one sample, sequenced in a study of cytomegalovirus exposure and HLA in healthy donors. TCRdb's copy holds only in-frame clones and misses some; the assay was immunoSEQ multiplex PCR. The repertoire holds a few hundred thousand clones, with around 90% as singletons. Material: PBMCs. The receptors were sampled from a woman younger than 35 in good health and CMV-seronegative.

In nucleotides, the CDR3 is TGCGCCAGCAGAATAGCGGGGGGGCCCTCCTACAATGAGCAGTTCTTC. As protein: CASRIAGGPSYNEQFF. The chain couples TRBV4-1 to TRBJ2-1; TRBD2 agrees at 11 bases. Germline V gene data show CDR1 as MGHRA and CDR2 as YSYEKL. CDR3 length: 16 residues. The V gene end was trimmed by 6 bases and the J gene end by 0 bases; junction bases not matched to a gene: 4.

V usage is TRBV2 and J usage is TRBJ2-7, with 8 bases aligning to TRBD1. V was pared by 4 bases and J by 2 bases, with 4 bases of the junction left unmatched. Germline assignment: CDR1 SNHLY and CDR2 FYNNEI. The CDR3 is 14 amino acids. The CDR3 is CASSGGQVAYEQYF. In nucleotides, the CDR3 is TGTGCCAGCAGTGGGGGACAGGTCGCCTACGAGCAGTACTTC.

The V call is TRBV7-6, the J call TRBJ2-2; 11 bases fit TRBD1. Germline values: CDR1 SGHVS, CDR2 FNYEAQ. The CDR3 is 17 amino acids. The ends lost 1 base at V and 3 bases at J; junction bases unmatched: 4. The CDR3, as DNA: TGTGCCAGCAGCTTAGAATGGGGACAGGGGGACACCGGGGAGCTGTTTTTT. Its protein is CASSLEWGQGDTGELFF.

This clone was found a few times. V and J are TRBV27 and TRBJ2-1; 7 nucleotides match TRBD1. This CDR3 contains 14 residues. Trimming removed 4 bases from V and 0 bases from J; junction bases left unmatched: 0. Germline loops: CDR1 MNHEY, CDR2 SMNVEV (reference sequence). The CDR3 region has the DNA TGTGCCAGCAGTTCAGGGGGCTCCTACAATGAGCAGTTCTTC. Translating gives CASSSGGSYNEQFF.

This clone was counted between two and nine times. The gene calls are TRBV30 and TRBJ2-1; 7 nucleotides line up with TRBD2. Germline V gives CDR1 GTSNPN, CDR2 SVGIG (reference sequence). The J segment lost 0 bases and the V segment lost 6 bases, leaving 5 bases of the junction unmatched. CDR3 size: 14 residues. CDR3 region: CACQRTSSYNEQFF. In nucleotides, the CDR3 is TGTGCCTGCCAGCGGACTAGCTCCTACAATGAGCAGTTCTTC.

This sequence joins TRBV27 and TRBJ1-6; a possible D gene is TRBD1 (6 bases). V lost 6 bases, J lost 8 bases, and 26 bases lay in between. CDR1 is MNHEY, CDR2 SMNVEV, per germline (reference sequence). The CDR3 is 18 amino acids. The CDR3 DNA is TGTGCCAGCAGCCACCTTTCATCTGGGAACAGGGTAGATTCACCCCTCCACTTT. This translates into CASSHLSSGNRVDSPLHF.

This sequence joins TRBV7-6 and TRBJ2-5; 7 nucleotides agree with TRBD2. With V trimmed by 5 bases and J by 0 bases, 9 bases remained unmatched. CDR3 size: 16 residues. From germline, CDR1 is SGHVS and CDR2 FNYEAQ. This CDR3 is CASSEQVAGYQETQYF. The CDR3 nucleotides are TGTGCCAGCAGCGAACAAGTAGCGGGTTACCAAGAGACCCAGTACTTC.

This clone has only one observation. The gene calls are TRBV7-6 and TRBJ2-1; 8 bases match TRBD1. V lost 5 bases, J lost 3 bases, and 3 bases stayed unmatched. The CDR3 runs 14 residues. Germline V gene data show CDR1 as SGHVS and CDR2 as FNYEAQ. This chain's CDR3 is CASSVGTGYNEQFF. CDR3 sequence (DNA): TGTGCCAGCAGCGTGGGGACAGGCTACAATGAGCAGTTCTTC. Together with reference TRBV7-6 and TRBJ2-1, the CDR3 gives the full variable domain: GAGVSQSPRYKVTKRGQDVALRCDPISGHVSLYWYRQALGQGPEFLTYFNYEAQQDKSGLPNDRFSAERPEGSISTLTIQRTEQRDSAMYRCASSVGTGYNEQFFGPGTRLTVL.

The CDR3, as DNA: TGCAGCGTTTATGATAGGCGACAGGGGAAAAGCTCCTACGAGCAGTACTTC. It yields the protein CSVYDRRQGKSSYEQYF. The chain employs TRBV29-1 and TRBJ2-7, with TRBD1 identical over 8 bases. The germline V gene encodes CDR1 SQVTM and CDR2 ANQGSEA. The ends lost 5 bases at V and 0 bases at J; junction bases unmatched: 15. The CDR3 covers 17 residues.

In its sample, this clone was seen once. CDR3 in DNA: TGCGCCAGCAGCCAAGATTACACTACCTACGAGCAGTACTTC. This sequence encodes CASSQDYTTYEQYF. The V and J genes are TRBV4-3 and TRBJ2-7; no clear D. Germline CDR1 is LGHNA and CDR2 is YSLEER. The CDR3 covers 14 residues. V was cut by 0 bases and J by 2 bases, with 8 bases left in between.

This clone was recorded only once. The DNA of the CDR3 is TGTGCCAGCAGTCCAGGGGGTATGAACACTGAAGCTTTCTTT. Protein product: CASSPGGMNTEAFF. This chain joins TRBV7-6 and TRBJ1-1; TRBD1 matches at 7 bases. V dropped 6 bases and J dropped 0; count of bases not matched to a gene: 4. The germline V gene encodes CDR1 SGHVS and CDR2 FNYEAQ. The CDR3 extends over 14 amino acids. Variable domain in full (rest from reference TRBV7-6 and TRBJ1-1): GAGVSQSPRYKVTKRGQDVALRCDPISGHVSLYWYRQALGQGPEFLTYFNYEAQQDKSGLPNDRFSAERPEGSISTLTIQRTEQRDSAMYRCASSPGGMNTEAFFGQGTRLTVV.

The rearrangement uses TRBV28 and TRBJ1-5, with D unresolved. The germline V gene has CDR1 MDHEN and CDR2 SYDVKM. This CDR3 region has 11 residues. Deletions cut 4 bases from V and 5 bases from J, with 3 bases between. DNA of the CDR3: TGTGCCAGCAGTTCAGATCAGCCCCAGCATTTT. Translated: CASSSDQPQHF.

About this clone: One junction end disagrees with the germline gene, perhaps due to a read error. CDR3: CAWSVELGQGSHF. DNA of the CDR3: TGTGCCTGGAGTGTAGAGTTAGGACAGGGTTCCCACTTC. V is TRBV30 and J is TRBJ2-7; 8 nucleotides agree with TRBD1. CDR1 is GTSNPN, CDR2 SVGIG, per germline (reference sequence). The length of the CDR3 is 13 residues. Full variable domain (remainder filled in from reference TRBV30 and TRBJ2-7): SQTIHQWPATLVQPVGSPLSLECTVEGTSNPNLYWYRQAAGRGLQLLFYSVGIGQISSEVPQNLSASRPQDRQFILSSKKLLLSDSGFYLCAWSVELGQGSHFGPGTRLTVT.

V is TRBV5-4 and J is TRBJ2-2; 8 bases align to TRBD2. The CDR3 length is 18 residues. Germline V CDR1 and CDR2: SGHNT, YYREEE (reference sequence). The J segment lost 5 bases and the V segment lost 4 bases, leaving 16 bases of the junction unmatched. CDR3 nucleotide sequence: TGTGCCAGCAGCCGGGGGGGGGTCTCAGGACCCGAAACCGGGGAGCTGTTTTTT. This encodes CASSRGGVSGPETGELFF.